The clone carrying this T cell receptor (beta chain) was detected ten times or more. Its target is not known. This sample is part of a study of regulatory T cells in long-lasting Graves disease. On the study more broadly: Over 5 years on antithyroid drugs plus positive TSH receptor antibodies marked Graves' disease as persistent.

Assembly of TCR beta libraries relied on iRepertoire HTBI primers together with Arm-PCR of CDR3 regions. One entry per CDR3 protein results from TCRdb running MiXCR on the multiplex PCR reads. Here the sample spans 400,000 to 500,000 distinct CDR3 sequences, 21% being singletons. The study's findings and limits: Persistent Graves' patients had lower TCR diversity than newly diagnosed ones. TRBV28 was favored in persistent disease, as were TRBJ1-2 and TRBJ2-5.

The junction had 7 bases not matched to a gene; V was cut back by 2 bases and J by 3 bases. Per the germline V gene, CDR1 is DFQATT and CDR2 is SNEGSKA (reference sequence). CDR3 size: 14 residues. Time point noted: persistent/refractory GD, antithyroid drugs over 5 years with positive TRAb. The TCR library was prepared using RNA isolated from PBMCs. This TCR was recovered from a female donor with Graves disease. This chain links TRBV20-1 with TRBJ2-7; 7 bases match TRBD1. Source: peripheral blood mononuclear cells (PBMCs), taken when the disease was refractory, from a patient treated with antithyroid drugs. The CDR3 nucleotides read TGCAGTGCTAGATGGAACAGGGGAAGCTACGAGCAGTACTTC. The encoded protein is CSARWNRGSYEQYF.